These 30 T cell receptor beta chains were sequenced from one sample in a study of blood T cell repertoires in COVID-19. Only in-frame clones appear in the TCRdb table, and some are missing; sequencing was by immunoSEQ multiplex PCR. The table shows about 250,000 clones, with over 70% occurring only once. Sequenced: peripheral blood. These TCRs come from an elderly man with acute or convalescent COVID-19.

The chain combines TRBV19 with TRBJ2-7; the match to TRBD2 covers 11 bases. The trim removed 5 bases at V and 2 bases at J, leaving 8 bases unmatched. CDR1 and CDR2 from the germline V gene are LNHDA and SQIVND (reference sequence). The CDR3 length is 16 residues. This chain's CDR3 is CASSQTSGALTYEQYF. The CDR3 nucleotides read TGTGCCAGTAGTCAGACTAGCGGGGCCCTAACCTACGAGCAGTACTTC.

This rearrangement joins TRBV5-4 to TRBJ1-1; perhaps TRBD1 as D (5 bases). The CDR3 runs 13 residues. Trimming removed 5 bases from V and 4 bases from J, with 12 bases in between. Per the germline V gene, CDR1 is SGHNT and CDR2 is YYREEE (reference sequence). CDR3: CASRAGGGTEAFF. CDR3 in DNA: TGTGCCAGCAGGGCGGGGGGGGGCACTGAAGCTTTCTTT.

J is TRBJ2-2 and V is TRBV6-1; D is unresolved. Germline V gene sequence: CDR1 MNHNS, CDR2 SASEGT. The CDR3 length is 15 residues. Trimming took off 2 bases at V and 7 bases at J, with 14 bases between the two ends. The CDR3 DNA reads TGTGCCAGCAGTGAATCTACGGGTCGCGGCGGGGAGCTGTTTTTT. This codes for CASSESTGRGGELFF.

V usage is TRBV7-8 and J usage is TRBJ1-4; 9 nucleotides agree with TRBD1. Germline lookup yields CDR1 SGHVS and CDR2 FQNEAQ. This CDR3 comprises 15 residues. Germline trimming cut 5 bases from V and 10 bases from J; bases unmatched to any gene: 11. CDR3 bases: TGTGCCAGCAGCCGCCTAAACAGGGGGCAGGGAAAACTGTTTTTT. Protein product: CASSRLNRGQGKLFF.

This clone was counted once. This chain uses TRBV7-8 with TRBJ2-7; TRBD2 is a possible D gene (5 bases). This CDR3 is built from 12 residues. Germline lookup yields CDR1 SGHVS and CDR2 FQNEAQ. The ends were cut back, 4 bases at V and 7 bases at J, with 11 bases in the middle. CDR3 in amino acids: CASSSPPGEQYF. The CDR3 nucleotides read TGTGCCAGCAGCTCCCCCCCGGGGGAGCAGTACTTC.

The chain is built from TRBV5-4 and TRBJ1-6, with 10 bases lining up with TRBD1. CDR1 and CDR2 (germline): SGHNT, YYREEE (reference sequence). J lost 4 bases, V lost 3 bases, and 7 bases had no gene match. This CDR3 region has 17 residues. CDR3 loop: CASSSGQGTGYNSPLHF. CDR3 coding DNA: TGTGCCAGCAGCTCGGGACAGGGGACGGGATATAATTCACCCCTCCACTTT.

The chain recombines TRBV3-1 (or the pseudogene TRBV3-2) with TRBJ1-5; a possible D gene is TRBD1 (6 bases). V was pared by 4 bases and J by 7 bases, with 14 bases between. Germline lookup yields CDR1 LGHDT and CDR2 YNNKEL (reference sequence). The CDR3 runs to 14 residues. CDR3 in amino acids: CASSPQGKGQPQHF. Written as DNA, the CDR3 is TGTGCCAGCAGCCCACAGGGAAAGGGCCAGCCCCAGCATTTT.

The genes are TRBV11-2 and TRBJ1-3; D gene unclear. Looked up from germline, CDR1 is SGHAT and CDR2 is FQNNGV. The V and J ends lost 1 base and 3 bases respectively, with 10 bases between them. This CDR3 is built from 15 residues. The CDR3 bases are TGTGCCAGCAGCTTAGGCAGGTCGCGTGGAAACACCATATATTTT. This translates into CASSLGRSRGNTIYF.

This chain connects TRBV19 to TRBJ2-7, with 7 bases aligning to TRBD1. The V gene end was trimmed by 4 bases and the J gene end by 3 bases; junction bases not matched to a gene: 9. Germline CDR1 reads LNHDA; CDR2 reads SQIVND (reference sequence). CDR3 length: 15 residues. CDR3 sequence reads: CASSTARQGNYEQYF. For the CDR3, the DNA is TGTGCCAGTAGTACCGCCCGACAGGGCAACTACGAGCAGTACTTC. The full variable domain, its missing parts supplied by reference TRBV19 and TRBJ2-7, is DGGITQSPKYLFRKEGQNVTLSCEQNLNHDAMYWYRQDPGQGLRLIYYSQIVNDFQKGDIAEGYSVSREKKESFPLTVTSAQKNPTAFYLCASSTARQGNYEQYFGPGTRLTVT.

This chain links TRBV2 with TRBJ2-5; weak D call: TRBD2 (5 bases). Germline CDR1 is SNHLY and CDR2 is FYNNEI. The CDR3 is made up of 14 amino acids. Between the trimmed V and J ends, which lost 6 bases and 3 bases, there was a span of 14 bases. The CDR3 bases are TGTGCCAGCAGGAGCGTGGGAGTGGAAGAGACCCAGTACTTC. Protein sequence: CASRSVGVEETQYF.

The chain combines TRBV5-1 with TRBJ2-1; 14 bases match TRBD2. Looked up from germline, CDR1 is SGHRS and CDR2 is YFSETQ. The CDR3 has 16 residues. J was trimmed by 6 bases and V by 2 bases; bases with no gene match: 4. In DNA, the CDR3 is TGCGCCAGCAGCTTCCCGGGACTAGCGGGAGCCAATGAGCAGTTCTTC. Translation gives CASSFPGLAGANEQFF.

This sequence joins TRBV5-5 and TRBJ2-5; D is uncertain. CDR3 length: 14 amino acids. Trimming removed 3 bases from V and 5 bases from J, with 14 bases in between. Germline values: CDR1 SGHKS, CDR2 YYEKEE (reference sequence). The DNA for the CDR3 is TGTGCCAGCAGCTCGGCTGCTACCGGGGAGACCCAGTACTTC. It encodes CASSSAATGETQYF.

This sequence joins TRBV5-4 and TRBJ1-4, with unresolved D. The CDR3 runs 14 residues. V was trimmed by 2 bases and J by 3 bases, leaving 8 bases between them. CDR1 and CDR2 from the germline V gene are SGHNT and YYREEE (reference sequence). The CDR3 here is CASSLQNANEKLFF. DNA of the CDR3: TGTGCCAGCAGCTTACAGAACGCTAATGAAAAACTGTTTTTT.

This clone was counted between two and nine times. V is TRBV5-6 and J is TRBJ2-3, with D possibly TRBD2 on 6 matching bases. In germline, CDR1 is SGHDT, CDR2 YYEEEE. The CDR3 length is 12 residues. V was clipped by 4 bases and J by 10 bases, with 13 bases between them. Here the CDR3 reads CASSKGGGAQYF. CDR3 bases: TGTGCCAGCAGCAAGGGTGGCGGGGCGCAGTATTTT.

V and J are TRBV7-9 and TRBJ2-7, with TRBD2 matching over 7 bases. Losses at the gene ends were 2 bases for V and 0 bases for J; bases not matched to a gene: 1. Germline V CDR1 and CDR2: SEHNR, FQNEAQ (reference sequence). CDR3 length: 14 residues. The CDR3 spells CASSLLADSYEQYF. DNA of the CDR3: TGTGCCAGCAGCTTACTAGCGGACTCCTACGAGCAGTACTTC.

The chain links TRBV5-8 to TRBJ1-1, with 9 bases fitting TRBD1. Germline V gene data show CDR1 as SGHTS and CDR2 as YDEGEE. J was trimmed by 5 bases and V by 4 bases; bases with no gene match: 3. This CDR3 is 13 amino acids long. The CDR3 protein is CASSRQGETEAFF. Here the CDR3 DNA reads TGTGCCAGCAGCCGACAGGGGGAAACTGAAGCTTTCTTT. The whole variable domain, remainder taken from reference TRBV5-8 and TRBJ1-1, is EAGVTQSPTHLIKTRGQQATLRCSPISGHTSVYWYQQALGLGLQFLLWYDEGEERNRGNFPPRFSGRQFPNYSSELNVNALELEDSALYLCASSRQGETEAFFGQGTRLTVV.

The chain couples TRBV7-2 to TRBJ2-2; 12 bases are a match to TRBD2. CDR1 is SGHTA, CDR2 FQGNSA, per germline. V trimming: 2 bases; J trimming: 6 bases; junction bases outside the gene matches: 4. The CDR3 totals 16 residues. CDR3 nucleotide sequence: TGTGCCAGCAGCTTACGGGCTAGCGGGGGGGCCGGGGAGCTGTTTTTT. This encodes CASSLRASGGAGELFF.

This clone showed up just a few times. The chain joins TRBV7-9 to TRBJ2-3; TRBD2 is a possible D gene (5 bases). The CDR3 consists of 13 residues. V lost 6 bases, J lost 4 bases, and 11 bases lay in between. CDR1 is SEHNR, CDR2 FQNEAQ, per germline (reference sequence). As DNA, the CDR3 is TGTGCCAGCAGTATAGGACTCGCAGATACGCAGTATTTT. Its translation: CASSIGLADTQYF.

This clone has just a few counts. The chain combines TRBV6-5 with TRBJ1-2; D gene ambiguous. The CDR3 has 12 residues. V dropped 5 bases and J dropped 4 bases, with 8 bases sitting between them. Per the germline V gene, CDR1 is MNHEY and CDR2 is SVGAGI. The DNA of the CDR3 is TGTGCCAGCAGTACTGAGGGCTATGGCTACACCTTC. It is translated as CASSTEGYGYTF.

This chain joins TRBV5-8 and TRBJ1-6; D gene uncertain. Looked up from germline, CDR1 is SGHTS and CDR2 is YDEGEE. V gave up 0 bases and J gave up 9 bases, with 7 bases separating them. This CDR3 has 13 residues. The CDR3 DNA sequence: TGTGCCAGCAGCTTGGTTACCGGTTCACCCCTCCACTTT. Translated, it gives CASSLVTGSPLHF.

CDR3 DNA sequence: TGCAGCGTTGCGCGGGAGGGCCAGACAGATACGCAGTATTTT. Protein sequence: CSVAREGQTDTQYF. The chain recombines TRBV29-1 with TRBJ2-3, with TRBD2 matching 9 bases. The CDR3 is 14 amino acids. V shed 4 bases, J shed 3 bases, and the junction held 5 bases outside the gene matches. The germline CDR1 and CDR2 sequences are SQVTM and ANQGSEA.

This clone occurred once. The chain combines TRBV18 with TRBJ2-2, with D perhaps matching TRBD1 (5 bases). Germline V gives CDR1 KGHSH, CDR2 LQKENI. This CDR3 is built from 14 residues. V was trimmed by 3 bases and J by 3 bases, leaving 8 bases between them. CDR3 loop: CASSPDRYTGELFF. The DNA for the CDR3 is TGTGCCAGCTCACCCGACAGATACACCGGGGAGCTGTTTTTT.

The chain combines TRBV9 with TRBJ2-1; D possibly corresponds to TRBD2 (5 bases). The V and J ends lost 0 bases and 7 bases respectively, with 20 bases between them. Germline assignment: CDR1 SGDLS and CDR2 YYNGEE. The CDR3 consists of 17 residues. The CDR3 sequence: CASSVVGSSVSRNEQFF. The CDR3 bases are TGTGCCAGCAGCGTAGTTGGGAGCTCCGTTAGTCGTAATGAGCAGTTCTTC.

The V call is TRBV28, the J call TRBJ2-5, with a possible D match to TRBD2 (5 bases). The CDR3 extends over 14 amino acids. CDR1 is MDHEN and CDR2 is SYDVKM in the germline V gene. V lost 1 base to trimming and J lost 7 bases, with 13 bases between them. This chain's CDR3 is CASSLSAPRGTQYF. The CDR3 DNA follows: TGTGCCAGCAGTTTATCCGCACCACGGGGGACCCAGTACTTC.

CDR3 loop: CASSTGNRDTGELFF. Here the CDR3 DNA reads TGTGCCAGCAGCACGGGGAACAGGGACACCGGGGAGCTGTTTTTT. J is TRBJ2-2 and V is TRBV7-2, with D maybe TRBD1 (6 bases). Looked up from germline, CDR1 is SGHTA and CDR2 is FQGNSA. The ends were cut back, 5 bases at V and 3 bases at J, with 13 bases in the middle. The CDR3 is 15 residues long.

The DNA for the CDR3 is TGTGCCAGCAGTGAACTCTCGCTAGCGGCGTTCTTC. Protein product: CASSELSLAAFF. The chain couples TRBV2 to TRBJ2-1; 7 bases map to TRBD2. Germline V gives CDR1 SNHLY, CDR2 FYNNEI. Trimming cost V 2 bases and J 15 bases; bases outside gene matches: 7. The CDR3 sequence is 12 residues long.

This clone was detected only a few times. The CDR3 reads CASTPRGVGSNQPQHF. The CDR3 bases are TGTGCCAGCACACCTCGGGGAGTGGGGAGCAATCAGCCCCAGCATTTT. The chain couples TRBV28 to TRBJ1-5; D is undetermined. CDR3 length: 16 residues. Trimming stripped 7 bases from V and 1 base from J, with 17 bases between. Germline CDR1 is MDHEN and CDR2 is SYDVKM.

The chain joins TRBV28 to TRBJ2-5; perhaps TRBD1 as D (5 bases). This CDR3 is built from 14 residues. Deletions cut 6 bases from V and 2 bases from J, with 13 bases between. Germline lookup yields CDR1 MDHEN and CDR2 SYDVKM. CDR3 sequence reads: CASSRYRFQETQYF. The CDR3 DNA reads TGTGCCAGCAGCCGCTACAGGTTTCAAGAGACCCAGTACTTC. The variable domain in full, completed from reference TRBV28 and TRBJ2-5, reads DVKVTQSSRYLVKRTGEKVFLECVQDMDHENMFWYRQDPGLGLRLIYFSYDVKMKEKGDIPEGYSVSREKKERFSLILESASTNQTSMYLCASSRYRFQETQYFGPGTRLLVL.

This chain uses TRBV7-9 with TRBJ1-2; D is unclear. With 0 bases removed from V and 4 bases from J, the gap between germline ends came to 3 bases. This CDR3 has 12 amino acids. Germline CDR1 reads SEHNR; CDR2 reads FQNEAQ (reference sequence). CDR3 loop: CASSLASYGYTF. The CDR3, as DNA: TGTGCCAGCAGCTTAGCCAGCTATGGCTACACCTTC.

The V gene is TRBV28, the J gene TRBJ2-5; 9 bases align to TRBD1. The trim removed 4 bases at V and 5 bases at J, leaving 14 bases unmatched. The CDR3 totals 17 residues. Germline V lookup: CDR1 MDHEN, CDR2 SYDVKM. CDR3 nucleotide sequence: TGTGCCAGCAGTTCGCCGGACAGGGGCTACGGCCAGGAGACCCAGTACTTC. This sequence encodes CASSSPDRGYGQETQYF.